The 16 T cell receptor beta chains below were found in one sample sequenced in a study of siplizumab effects on memory and regulatory T cells. Assay used: immunoSEQ multiplex PCR; TCRdb lists only in-frame clones, some missing. The sample has 100,000 or so clones; 85% to 95% are singletons. Input material: non-Treg CD4+ T cells sorted from blood. All receptors come from a human donor in good health.

The genes are TRBV18 and TRBJ1-3; unclear D gene. The length of the CDR3 is 15 residues. V lost 3 bases, J lost 6 bases, and 15 bases lay in between. Per the germline V gene, CDR1 is KGHSH and CDR2 is LQKENI. CDR3 residues: CASSPARKMENTIYF. As DNA, the CDR3 is TGTGCCAGCTCACCGGCGAGGAAAATGGAAAACACCATATATTTT.

The rearrangement uses TRBV10-2 and TRBJ1-1; tentative D call: TRBD1 (5 bases). The V end was cut by 8 bases, the J end by 4 bases, with 17 bases between. The germline gives CDR1 WSHSY, CDR2 SAAADI. The length of the CDR3 is 14 residues. The CDR3 nucleotides are TGCGCCAGCGAACCAGGGACCATGGGCACTGAAGCTTTCTTT. The encoded protein is CASEPGTMGTEAFF.

V is TRBV23-1 and J is TRBJ1-2; 7 bases map to TRBD1. TRBV23-1 is marked as an open reading frame, function uncertain. The CDR3 loop spans 15 amino acids. The V gene end was trimmed by 4 bases and the J gene end by 2 bases; junction bases not matched to a gene: 7. This chain's CDR3 is CASSPSRDRNYGYTF. The CDR3 region has the DNA TGCGCCAGCAGTCCCTCGCGGGACAGAAACTATGGCTACACCTTC.

The V and J genes are TRBV7-6 and TRBJ2-6; D is ambiguous. The germline CDR1 and CDR2 sequences are SGHVS and FNYEAQ. Trimming pared 7 bases from V and 5 bases from J, leaving 12 bases between. This CDR3 has 14 residues. The CDR3 region is CASISQSRANVLTF. The CDR3 coding sequence is TGTGCCAGCATCTCACAAAGTCGGGCCAACGTCCTGACTTTC.

V gene TRBV18 combines with J gene TRBJ2-7; D unclear. The CDR3 runs to 12 residues. The V gene lost 2 bases and the J gene lost 2 bases, with 4 bases spanning the gap. Germline-derived CDR1 and CDR2 are KGHSH and LQKENI. The CDR3 reads CASSPNPYEQYF. The CDR3 coding sequence is TGTGCCAGCTCACCAAACCCCTACGAGCAGTACTTC.

The chain recombines TRBV7-2 with TRBJ2-7, with D perhaps matching TRBD1 or TRBD2 (5 bases each). Germline CDR1 SGHTA, CDR2 FQGNSA. Trimming removed 1 base at V and 0 bases at J, with 10 bases between. CDR3 length: 15 amino acids. In DNA form, the CDR3 reads TGTGCCAGCAGCTTAGTTCCAGGGAGCTCCTACGAGCAGTACTTC. As protein: CASSLVPGSSYEQYF. Combining the CDR3 with reference TRBV7-2 and TRBJ2-7 gives the whole variable domain GAGVSQSPSNKVTEKGKDVELRCDPISGHTALYWYRQSLGQGLEFLIYFQGNSAPDKSGLPSDRFSAERTGGSVSTLTIQRTQQEDSAVYLCASSLVPGSSYEQYFGPGTRLTVT.

The chain uses TRBV5-1 and TRBJ2-1, with D unresolved. The CDR3 loop spans 14 amino acids. The V gene lost 4 bases and the J gene lost 9 bases, with 17 bases spanning the gap. In germline, CDR1 is SGHRS, CDR2 YFSETQ. The CDR3 nucleotides are TGCGCCAGCAGCGGCCTAGACGTTCAGAGTGAGCAGTTCTTC. It specifies CASSGLDVQSEQFF.

This chain joins TRBV18 and TRBJ2-5, with a weak D call TRBD1 (6 bases). This CDR3 spans 12 amino acids. Germline V gene sequence: CDR1 KGHSH, CDR2 LQKENI. The germline V and J ends were trimmed by 6 bases and 5 bases, with 10 bases remaining between them. The CDR3 region is CASSRDRETQYF. In DNA, the CDR3 is TGTGCCAGCTCCCGCGACAGGGAGACCCAGTACTTC. Full variable domain (missing parts from reference TRBV18 and TRBJ2-5): NAGVMQNPRHLVRRRGQEARLRCSPMKGHSHVYWYRQLPEEGLKFMVYLQKENIIDESGMPKERFSAEFPKEGPSILRIQQVVRGDSAAYFCASSRDRETQYFGPGTRLLVL.

The V call is TRBV9, the J call TRBJ1-1; D is possibly TRBD1 (6 bases). Trimming shortened V by 0 bases and J by 7 bases, and 16 bases separated the two germline ends. From germline, CDR1 is SGDLS and CDR2 YYNGEE. The CDR3 runs 15 residues. DNA for the CDR3: TGTGCCAGCAGCGTAGAGCTGGGGGCGTGGAATGAAGCTTTCTTT. Translated: CASSVELGAWNEAFF.

This clone was detected only a few times. The chain has TRBV4-2 and TRBJ1-1, with TRBD1 as a possible D gene (5 bases). Germline CDR1 is LGHNA and CDR2 is YNFKEQ. The CDR3 runs 16 residues. Trimming pared 0 bases from V and 1 base from J, leaving 12 bases between. Here the CDR3 DNA reads TGTGCCAGCAGCCAAGAAGCCCGGGGACCGAACACTGAAGCTTTCTTT. Encoded protein: CASSQEARGPNTEAFF.

The rearrangement links TRBV6-5 to TRBJ1-3; a weak D match, TRBD1 (6 bases). The ends were cut back, 2 bases at V and 0 bases at J, with 11 bases in the middle. The CDR3 is made up of 16 amino acids. Germline CDR1 and CDR2: MNHEY and SVGAGI. The CDR3 DNA sequence: TGTGCCAGCAGTTACAACAGGGCCGTCTCTGGAAACACCATATATTTT. It translates to CASSYNRAVSGNTIYF.

The chain carries TRBV7-9 and TRBJ2-2; D is unclear. The V end was cut by 0 bases, the J end by 8 bases, with 13 bases between. This CDR3 is built from 15 residues. The germline gives CDR1 SEHNR, CDR2 FQNEAQ (reference sequence). CDR3: CASSLANYPRGELFF. CDR3 bases: TGTGCCAGCAGCTTAGCAAACTATCCGAGAGGGGAGCTGTTTTTT.

The CDR3 sequence is CASSESGTGALGYTF. The DNA of the CDR3 is TGTGCCAGCAGTGAAAGCGGGACAGGGGCTTTAGGCTACACCTTC. This chain joins TRBV6-1 and TRBJ1-2; 10 bases fit TRBD1. Germline-derived CDR1 and CDR2 are MNHNS and SASEGT. V dropped 2 bases and J dropped 8; count of bases not matched to a gene: 8. The CDR3 is 15 residues long.

The chain is built from TRBV7-8 and TRBJ1-6; D is ambiguous. The V gene lost 5 bases and the J gene lost 0 bases, with 17 bases spanning the gap. The CDR3 is 18 residues long. The germline V gene has CDR1 SGHVS and CDR2 FQNEAQ. Here the CDR3 DNA reads TGTGCCAGCAGCCCACTGACCTCACTAAGCTCCTATAATTCACCCCTCCACTTT. Its protein is CASSPLTSLSSYNSPLHF.

V gene TRBV7-9 combines with J gene TRBJ2-3; TRBD2 aligns across 10 bases. CDR1 is SEHNR and CDR2 is FQNEAQ in the germline V gene (reference sequence). The V and J ends lost 0 bases and 2 bases, in that order; junction bases with no gene match: 2. The CDR3 consists of 16 residues. The CDR3 nucleotides read TGTGCCAGCAGCTTAGCAAGCGGGGGGGCCACAGATACGCAGTATTTT. Translation: CASSLASGGATDTQYF.

This clone was detected a few times. The J gene is TRBJ1-1, the V gene TRBV15; D gene ambiguous. The CDR3 is made up of 13 amino acids. The germline CDR1 and CDR2 sequences are LNHNV and YYDKDF (reference sequence). The V gene lost 4 bases and the J gene lost 0 bases, with 6 bases spanning the gap. As DNA, the CDR3 is TGTGCCACCAGCAAACGGTTGAACACTGAAGCTTTCTTT. Protein product: CATSKRLNTEAFF.